This T cell receptor (beta chain) is from a study of neurological immune-mediated disorders. This clonotype occurred many times. The antigen remains unidentified. The CDR3 loop spans 13 amino acids. Trimming pared 2 bases from V and 5 bases from J, leaving 7 bases between. From 15-18 subjects, each sequencing run yielded over 160 million TCR-beta sequences. TCRdb ran MiXCR on the 5' RACE reads and lists one entry per CDR3 protein. The table has under 45,000 distinct CDR3 sequences, 2% to 3% seen once. Notes on the study in general: When the repertoires were sorted by phylogenetic grouping, those of 18 of 34 multiple sclerosis patients ended up in one related-CDR3 cluster, a possible signature. Expansion of TCR clones was greatest in HTLV-1-associated myelopathy and smallest in multiple sclerosis, where it fell below that of healthy controls.

Sequenced: PBMCs. This sequence originates from a man in his fifties or sixties with multiple sclerosis. This chain joins TRBV12-3 or TRBV12-4 and TRBJ1-5; D not resolved. In DNA, the CDR3 is TGTGCCAGCAGTTTATTCTCTTATCAGCCCCAGCATTTT. Its protein product is CASSLFSYQPQHF.